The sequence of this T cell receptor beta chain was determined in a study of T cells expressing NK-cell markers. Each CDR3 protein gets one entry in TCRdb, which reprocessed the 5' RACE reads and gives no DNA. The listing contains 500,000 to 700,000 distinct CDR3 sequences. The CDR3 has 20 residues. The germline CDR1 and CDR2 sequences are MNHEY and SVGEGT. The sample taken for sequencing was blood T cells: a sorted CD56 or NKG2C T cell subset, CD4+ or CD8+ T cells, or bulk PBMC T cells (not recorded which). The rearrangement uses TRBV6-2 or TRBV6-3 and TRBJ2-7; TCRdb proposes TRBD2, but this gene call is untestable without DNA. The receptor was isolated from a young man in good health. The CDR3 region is CASSYSWEGSGRPNSYEQYF.